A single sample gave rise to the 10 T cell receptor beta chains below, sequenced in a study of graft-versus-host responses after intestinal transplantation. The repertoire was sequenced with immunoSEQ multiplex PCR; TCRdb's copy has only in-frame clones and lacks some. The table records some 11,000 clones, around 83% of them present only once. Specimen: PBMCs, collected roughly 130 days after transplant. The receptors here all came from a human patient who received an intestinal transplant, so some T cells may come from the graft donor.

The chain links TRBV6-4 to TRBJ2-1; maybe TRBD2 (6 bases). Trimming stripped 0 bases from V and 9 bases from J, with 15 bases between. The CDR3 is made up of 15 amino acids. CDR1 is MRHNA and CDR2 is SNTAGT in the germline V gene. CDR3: CASSDSSNPGVEQFF. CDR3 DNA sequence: TGTGCCAGCAGTGACTCCAGTAATCCGGGGGTTGAGCAGTTCTTC.

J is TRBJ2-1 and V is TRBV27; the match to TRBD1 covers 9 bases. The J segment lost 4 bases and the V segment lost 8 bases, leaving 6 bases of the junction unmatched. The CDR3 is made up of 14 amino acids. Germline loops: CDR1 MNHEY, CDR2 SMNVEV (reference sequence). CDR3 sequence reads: CASGPGQGYNEQFF. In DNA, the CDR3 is TGTGCCAGCGGTCCGGGACAGGGATACAATGAGCAGTTCTTC.

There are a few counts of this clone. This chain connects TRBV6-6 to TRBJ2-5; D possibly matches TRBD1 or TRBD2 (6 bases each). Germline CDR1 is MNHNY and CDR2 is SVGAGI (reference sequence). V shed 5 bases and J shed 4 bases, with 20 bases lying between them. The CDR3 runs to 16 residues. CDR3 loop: CASSKQQGGGRETQYF. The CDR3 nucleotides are TGTGCCAGCAGTAAACAACAGGGAGGAGGGCGAGAGACCCAGTACTTC.

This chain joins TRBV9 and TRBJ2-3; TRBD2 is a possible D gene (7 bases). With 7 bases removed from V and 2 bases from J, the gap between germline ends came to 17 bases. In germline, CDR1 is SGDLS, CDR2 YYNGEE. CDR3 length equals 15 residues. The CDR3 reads CASSAFGGATDTQYF. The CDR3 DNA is TGTGCCAGCTCGGCCTTTGGGGGGGCCACAGATACGCAGTATTTT.

The CDR3 reads CASSLTGTGGMETQYF. As DNA, the CDR3 is TGCGCCAGCAGCTTGACCGGGACAGGGGGCATGGAGACCCAGTACTTC. V gene TRBV5-1 combines with J gene TRBJ2-5; TRBD1 aligns across 12 bases. The CDR3 is 16 amino acids. CDR1 is SGHRS and CDR2 is YFSETQ in the germline V gene. Trimming removed 1 base from V and 5 bases from J; junction bases left unmatched: 6. Full variable domain (outside the CDR3, taken from reference TRBV5-1 and TRBJ2-5): KAGVTQTPRYLIKTRGQQVTLSCSPISGHRSVSWYQQTPGQGLQFLFEYFSETQRNKGNFPGRFSGRQFSNSRSEMNVSTLELGDSALYLCASSLTGTGGMETQYFGPGTRLLVL.

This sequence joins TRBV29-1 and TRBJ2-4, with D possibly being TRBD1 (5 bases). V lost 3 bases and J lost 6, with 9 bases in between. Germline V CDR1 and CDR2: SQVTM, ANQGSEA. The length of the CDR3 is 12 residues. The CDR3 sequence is CSVEDIRNIQYF. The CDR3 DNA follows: TGCAGCGTTGAGGACATTAGAAACATTCAGTACTTC.

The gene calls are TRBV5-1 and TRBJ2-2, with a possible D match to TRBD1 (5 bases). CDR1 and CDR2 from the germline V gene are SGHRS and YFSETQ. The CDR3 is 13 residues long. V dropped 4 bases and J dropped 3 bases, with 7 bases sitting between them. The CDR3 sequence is CASSDSDTGELFF. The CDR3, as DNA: TGCGCCAGCAGCGACAGTGACACCGGGGAGCTGTTTTTT.

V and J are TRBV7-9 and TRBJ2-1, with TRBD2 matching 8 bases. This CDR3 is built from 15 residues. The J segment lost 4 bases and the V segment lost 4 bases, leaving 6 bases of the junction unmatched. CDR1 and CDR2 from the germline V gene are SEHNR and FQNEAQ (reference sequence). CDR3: CASSSPAGGYNEQFF. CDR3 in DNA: TGTGCCAGCAGCTCACCGGCGGGAGGTTACAATGAGCAGTTCTTC. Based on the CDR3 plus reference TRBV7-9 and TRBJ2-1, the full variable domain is DTGVSQNPRHKITKRGQNVTFRCDPISEHNRLYWYRQTLGQGPEFLTYFQNEAQLEKSRLLSDRFSAERPKGSFSTLEIQRTEQGDSAMYLCASSSPAGGYNEQFFGPGTRLTVL.

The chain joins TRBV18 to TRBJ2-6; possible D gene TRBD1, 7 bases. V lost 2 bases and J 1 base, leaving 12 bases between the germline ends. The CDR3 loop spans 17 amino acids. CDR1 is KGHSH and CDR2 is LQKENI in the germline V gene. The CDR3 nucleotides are TGTGCCAGCTCACCAGTACAGGGGAGGTCTGGGGCCAACGTCCTGACTTTC. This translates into CASSPVQGRSGANVLTF.

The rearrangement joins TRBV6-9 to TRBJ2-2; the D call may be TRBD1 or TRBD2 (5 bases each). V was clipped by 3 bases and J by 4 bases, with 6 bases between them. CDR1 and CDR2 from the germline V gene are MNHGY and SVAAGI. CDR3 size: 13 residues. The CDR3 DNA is TGTGCCAGCAGTTACGGGACCACCGGGGAGCTGTTTTTT. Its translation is CASSYGTTGELFF.